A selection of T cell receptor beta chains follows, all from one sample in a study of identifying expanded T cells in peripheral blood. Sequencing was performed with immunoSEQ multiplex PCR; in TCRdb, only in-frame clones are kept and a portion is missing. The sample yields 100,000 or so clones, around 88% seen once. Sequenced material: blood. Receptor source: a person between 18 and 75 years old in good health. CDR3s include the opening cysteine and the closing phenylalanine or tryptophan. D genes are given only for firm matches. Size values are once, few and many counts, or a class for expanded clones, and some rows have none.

CDR3 DNA: TGCGCCAGCAGCTTGGGTCTGAGACAGGCCACCTACGAGCAGTACTTC; CDR3 protein: CASSLGLRQATYEQYF; V gene: TRBV5-1; clone size: NA; J gene: TRBJ2-7; D gene: NA
CDR3 DNA: TGTGCCAGCTCACCCCCTTCGACTAGCCGGGGTGAGCAGTACTTC; CDR3 protein: CASSPPSTSRGEQYF; V gene: TRBV18; clone size: NA; J gene: TRBJ2-7; D gene: TRBD2
CDR3 DNA: TGTGCCAGCAGTTTTTACGGGACAGACTATGGCTACACCTTC; CDR3 protein: CASSFYGTDYGYTF; V gene: TRBV28; clone size: NA; J gene: TRBJ1-2; D gene: TRBD1
CDR3 DNA: TGTGCCAGCAGTTTCAGAAACTATGGCTACACCTTC; CDR3 protein: CASSFRNYGYTF; V gene: TRBV28; clone size: once; J gene: TRBJ1-2; D gene: NA
CDR3 DNA: TGTGCCATCACAGGGGACCCAACCTACGAGCAGTACTTC; CDR3 protein: CAITGDPTYEQYF; V gene: TRBV2; clone size: NA; J gene: TRBJ2-7; D gene: TRBD1
CDR3 DNA: TGTGCCAGCAGCTCCCCGGGACCTAGCGGGAGTAGCTCCTACGAGCAGTACTTC; CDR3 protein: CASSSPGPSGSSSYEQYF; V gene: TRBV11-2; clone size: once; J gene: TRBJ2-7; D gene: TRBD2
CDR3 DNA: TGTGCCAGCAGCCAGACAGGGATGGACTACGAGCAGTACTTC; CDR3 protein: CASSQTGMDYEQYF; V gene: TRBV5-6; clone size: NA; J gene: TRBJ2-7; D gene: TRBD1
CDR3 DNA: TGTGCCAGCAGCTTGCGGTCCGGGTCGCAGTATTTT; CDR3 protein: CASSLRSGSQYF; V gene: TRBV5-6; clone size: NA; J gene: TRBJ2-3; D gene: NA
CDR3 DNA: TGCGCCAGCAGCTGGGGACTAGCGGTAAGCTCCTACAATGAGCAGTTCTTC; CDR3 protein: CASSWGLAVSSYNEQFF; V gene: TRBV5-1; clone size: NA; J gene: TRBJ2-1; D gene: TRBD2
CDR3 DNA: TGTGCCAGCTCACCAGGGGGGCAAGAGACCCAGTACTTC; CDR3 protein: CASSPGGQETQYF; V gene: TRBV18; clone size: NA; J gene: TRBJ2-5; D gene: NA
CDR3 DNA: TGTGCCAGCAGTTACCACAGAGGGGTAGATACGCAGTATTTT; CDR3 protein: CASSYHRGVDTQYF; V gene: TRBV6-5; clone size: NA; J gene: TRBJ2-3; D gene: NA
CDR3 DNA: TGTGCCAGCAGTGGGGGTGGCCAATGGGGCTATGGCTACACCTTC; CDR3 protein: CASSGGGQWGYGYTF; V gene: TRBV6-1; clone size: NA; J gene: TRBJ1-2; D gene: NA
CDR3 DNA: TGTGCCAGCAGTCGAGACAGGGGCCATCAGCCCCAGCATTTT; CDR3 protein: CASSRDRGHQPQHF; V gene: TRBV7-2; clone size: NA; J gene: TRBJ1-5; D gene: TRBD1
CDR3 DNA: TGTGCCAGCAGCTCTGGCCCCAGCGGGGGTAACACCGGGGAGCTGTTTTTT; CDR3 protein: CASSSGPSGGNTGELFF; V gene: TRBV7-3; clone size: NA; J gene: TRBJ2-2; D gene: TRBD2